Listed here are 20 T cell receptor beta chains from one sample, sequenced in a study of human T cells and chemical hapten exposure. TCRdb reanalysed the RACE reads using MiXCR and keeps one entry per CDR3 protein. This repertoire shows under 100,000 distinct CDR3 sequences, around 9.6% found once; its top ten account for 2.5%. The time point was: patch test 2, 6 weeks after DPC sensitization. Treatment given: therapeutic diphenylcyclopropenone sensitization with weekly scalp DPC. The sequences come from whole blood, collected in connection with sensitization to the hapten diphenylcyclopropenone (DPC). The receptors originated from a woman in her twenties or thirties with alopecia areata. Some clones in this sample may be carry-over from other donors' samples.

The V gene is TRBV13, the J gene TRBJ1-6; D may be TRBD1 (5 bases). The germline V gene has CDR1 PRHDT and CDR2 FYEKMQ (reference sequence). Trimming took 4 bases from V and 7 from J, leaving 23 bases between them. The length of the CDR3 is 18 residues. DNA of the CDR3: TGTGCCAGCAGCTCATTTGCCTCCGGGGGAGATTCGAATTCACCCCTCCACTTT. Its translation is CASSSFASGGDSNSPLHF. The complete variable domain, with remaining parts taken from reference TRBV13 and TRBJ1-6, reads AAGVIQSPRHLIKEKRETATLKCYPIPRHDTVYWYQQGPGQDPQFLISFYEKMQSDKGSIPDRFSAQQFSDYHSELNMSSLELGDSALYFCASSSFASGGDSNSPLHFGNGTRLTVT.

In its sample, this clonotype was seen many times. The chain links TRBV6-2 or TRBV6-3 to TRBJ2-1; 11 bases fit TRBD2. CDR1 is MNHEY, CDR2 SVGEGT, per germline. With V trimmed by 10 bases and J by 7 bases, 12 bases remained unmatched. The length of the CDR3 is 15 residues. The CDR3 region is CATTPGTSGKNEQFF. In DNA, the CDR3 is TGTGCCACCACCCCGGGGACTAGCGGCAAAAATGAGCAGTTCTTC.

This clonotype was counted ten times or more. V gene TRBV12-3 or TRBV12-4 combines with J gene TRBJ1-1; D not certain. The V end was cut by 5 bases, the J end by 10 bases, with 23 bases between. The CDR3 runs to 15 residues. The CDR3 loop is CASSMRLGLGFGAFF. The CDR3 DNA reads TGTGCCAGCAGTATGAGACTGGGTTTGGGGTTTGGAGCTTTCTTT.

This clonotype showed up just a few times. The chain uses TRBV13 and TRBJ2-7, with 7 positions matching TRBD1. CDR3 length: 14 residues. Germline V gives CDR1 PRHDT, CDR2 FYEKMQ (reference sequence). J lost 6 bases, V lost 5 bases, and 10 bases had no gene match. The CDR3 reads CASSTRQGSAEQYF. CDR3 in DNA: TGTGCCAGCAGCACACGACAGGGTAGTGCCGAGCAGTACTTC.

This clonotype was detected many times. This rearrangement joins TRBV4-3 to TRBJ2-7; TRBD2 aligns across 13 bases. V was pared by 1 base and J by 3 bases, with 3 bases of the junction left unmatched. Germline V gene sequence: CDR1 LGHNA, CDR2 YSLEER. The CDR3 sequence is 16 residues long. This CDR3 reads CASSQARTSGSYEQYF. CDR3 bases: TGCGCCAGCAGCCAAGCTAGGACTAGCGGGAGCTACGAGCAGTACTTC.

This clonotype occurred many times. The chain carries TRBV18 and TRBJ2-1; no firm D call. V lost 7 bases and J lost 5, with 12 bases in between. Germline-derived CDR1 and CDR2 are KGHSH and LQKENI. The CDR3 has 13 residues. CDR3 coding DNA: TGTGCCAGCTGTCCCGCAGTCCACAATGAGCAGTTCTTC. As protein: CASCPAVHNEQFF.

This clonotype was recorded a few times. This chain joins TRBV29-1 and TRBJ1-1; D possibly corresponds to TRBD1 (5 bases). Germline V gives CDR1 SQVTM, CDR2 ANQGSEA. Trimming took 2 bases from V and 4 from J, leaving 14 bases between them. This CDR3 is built from 14 residues. The CDR3 bases are TGCAGCGTTGAAAGCGTGCTAAGGGGCACTGAAGCTTTCTTT. Translating it yields CSVESVLRGTEAFF. The entire variable domain, with the rest obtained from reference TRBV29-1 and TRBJ1-1, is as follows: SAVISQKPSRDICQRGTSLTIQCQVDSQVTMMFWYRQQPGQSLTLIATANQGSEATYESGFVIDKFPISRPNLTFSTLTVSNMSPEDSSIYLCSVESVLRGTEAFFGQGTRLTVV.

The chain recombines TRBV28 with TRBJ2-7; D unresolved. This CDR3 is 14 amino acids long. V lost 6 bases to trimming and J lost 0 bases, with 12 bases between them. Germline assignment: CDR1 MDHEN and CDR2 SYDVKM. CDR3 loop: CASRPPADSYEQYF. As DNA, the CDR3 is TGTGCCAGCAGACCTCCCGCTGACTCCTACGAGCAGTACTTC.

This clonotype was observed many times. The chain recombines TRBV20-1 with TRBJ1-5, with TRBD1 matching 7 bases. Looked up from germline, CDR1 is DFQATT and CDR2 is SNEGSKA (reference sequence). The CDR3 consists of 14 residues. Trimming at V came to 2 bases and at J to 3 bases, leaving 4 bases not matched to a gene. CDR3 amino acids: CSARRQGDNQPQHF. In DNA form, the CDR3 reads TGCAGTGCTAGAAGGCAGGGGGACAATCAGCCCCAGCATTTT.

V gene TRBV6-1 combines with J gene TRBJ2-3, with D perhaps assigned TRBD1 or TRBD2 (5 bases each). Trimming removed 4 bases from V and 1 base from J, with 15 bases in between. CDR1 MNHNS and CDR2 SASEGT come from the germline V gene. The CDR3 is 16 amino acids. The CDR3 DNA follows: TGTGCCAGCAGTGTCTGGAGAGGGGTCGGCACAGATACGCAGTATTTT. It specifies CASSVWRGVGTDTQYF.

This clonotype was picked up a small number of times. The chain combines TRBV2 with TRBJ2-7; no clear D gene. V lost 4 bases and J lost 0, with 10 bases in between. The length of the CDR3 is 14 residues. The germline V gene has CDR1 SNHLY and CDR2 FYNNEI. CDR3 in DNA: TGTGCCAGCAGTGCGACGGATAGCTCCTACGAGCAGTACTTC. Amino acids: CASSATDSSYEQYF.

This clonotype was picked up a small number of times. The gene calls are TRBV20-1 and TRBJ1-2; 10 bases align to TRBD1. CDR1 is DFQATT, CDR2 SNEGSKA, per germline (reference sequence). V gave up 5 bases and J gave up 2 bases; unmatched junction bases: 8. This CDR3 has 15 amino acids. The DNA of the CDR3 is TGCAGTGCTCCGGACCCGGACAGGGGGAACTATGGCTACACCTTC. Its protein is CSAPDPDRGNYGYTF.

This clonotype appeared a few times. The chain links TRBV5-1 to TRBJ1-1; no definite D call. Germline lookup yields CDR1 SGHRS and CDR2 YFSETQ. V lost 0 bases and J lost 6, with 18 bases in between. The CDR3 covers 16 residues. CDR3 residues: CASSLGLFSSDAEAFF. CDR3 in DNA: TGCGCCAGCAGCTTGGGGTTGTTCTCCAGCGACGCTGAAGCTTTCTTT. Together with reference TRBV5-1 and TRBJ1-1, the CDR3 gives the full variable domain: KAGVTQTPRYLIKTRGQQVTLSCSPISGHRSVSWYQQTPGQGLQFLFEYFSETQRNKGNFPGRFSGRQFSNSRSEMNVSTLELGDSALYLCASSLGLFSSDAEAFFGQGTRLTVV.

The rearrangement uses TRBV29-1 and TRBJ1-1; 7 bases are a match to TRBD1. The V and J ends lost 2 bases and 0 bases, in that order; junction bases with no gene match: 9. The CDR3 consists of 16 residues. From germline, CDR1 is SQVTM and CDR2 ANQGSEA. The CDR3 nucleotides read TGCAGCGTTGAAAGTGCGGGACAGAGGGTGAACACTGAAGCTTTCTTT. The encoded protein is CSVESAGQRVNTEAFF.

This clonotype was detected many times. The chain recombines TRBV11-2 with TRBJ1-2; 8 bases fit TRBD1. The CDR3 has 13 amino acids. Germline V gene sequence: CDR1 SGHAT, CDR2 FQNNGV. The V segment lost 3 bases and the J segment 8 bases; nucleotides outside the gene matches: 5. The CDR3 loop reads CASSLTGVKGYTF. The CDR3 nucleotides read TGTGCCAGCAGCTTGACAGGGGTAAAGGGCTACACCTTC.

This clonotype was counted at least ten times. The chain joins TRBV6-1 to TRBJ1-6; no definite D call. Trimming removed 2 bases at V and 7 bases at J, with 9 bases between. Per the germline V gene, CDR1 is MNHNS and CDR2 is SASEGT. This CDR3 region has 14 residues. CDR3 bases: TGTGCCAGCAGTGAAATACTGGGCAATTCACCCCTCCACTTT. This translates into CASSEILGNSPLHF.

Ten or more counts support this clonotype. The chain links TRBV5-1 to TRBJ2-1; weak D call: TRBD2 (6 bases). This CDR3 spans 20 amino acids. Looked up from germline, CDR1 is SGHRS and CDR2 is YFSETQ. Trimming removed 2 bases at V and 3 bases at J, with 27 bases between. CDR3 nucleotides: TGCGCCAGCAGCTTCCAACAACAACGAACAGGCGCCGGGGGCTACAATGAGCAGTTCTTC. Translation: CASSFQQQRTGAGGYNEQFF.

The sample holds many counts of this clonotype. This chain connects TRBV27 to TRBJ2-2, with D uncertain. The germline gives CDR1 MNHEY, CDR2 SMNVEV (reference sequence). CDR3 length: 12 residues. V was cut by 2 bases and J by 6 bases, with 4 bases left in between. DNA for the CDR3: TGTGCCAGCAGTTTAGTCGCCGGGGAGCTGTTTTTT. Protein: CASSLVAGELFF.

The V and J genes are TRBV20-1 and TRBJ1-6; D ambiguous. CDR3 length equals 16 residues. Trimming cost V 3 bases and J 5 bases, with 17 bases left between them. From germline, CDR1 is DFQATT and CDR2 SNEGSKA (reference sequence). This chain's CDR3 is CSARKVLGVDNSPLHF. CDR3 DNA sequence: TGCAGTGCTAGGAAGGTCTTAGGTGTCGATAATTCACCCCTCCACTTT.

This clonotype came up many times. The genes are TRBV7-9 and TRBJ2-7; 11 bases align to TRBD2. CDR3 length: 16 residues. The trim removed 4 bases at V and 5 bases at J, leaving 10 bases unmatched. CDR1 and CDR2 from the germline V gene are SEHNR and FQNEAQ (reference sequence). DNA of the CDR3: TGTGCCAGCAGCTCCCTAACTAGCGGGAGAGTAGACGAGCAGTACTTC. Translation: CASSSLTSGRVDEQYF.